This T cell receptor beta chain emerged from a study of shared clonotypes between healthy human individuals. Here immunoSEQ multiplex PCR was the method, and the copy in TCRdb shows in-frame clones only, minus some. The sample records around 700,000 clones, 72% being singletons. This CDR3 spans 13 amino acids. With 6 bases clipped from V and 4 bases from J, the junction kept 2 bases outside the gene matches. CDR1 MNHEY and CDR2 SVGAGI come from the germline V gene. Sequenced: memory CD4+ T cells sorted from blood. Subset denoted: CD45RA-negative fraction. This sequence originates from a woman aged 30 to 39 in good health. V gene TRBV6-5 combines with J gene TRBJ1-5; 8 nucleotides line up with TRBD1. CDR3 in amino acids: CASSRDRNQPQHF. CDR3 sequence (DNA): TGTGCCAGCAGCCGGGACAGGAATCAGCCCCAGCATTTT.